Given below is one T cell receptor (beta chain) in context. Its antigen remains unknown. These data are taken from a study of cytomegalovirus exposure and HLA in healthy donors. Points from the study as a whole: According to a subsequent analysis, TCR clusters identified in the first cohort showed a tendency to co-occur across the 110 or so validation repertoires.

The CDR3 is 14 amino acids. V lost 5 bases and J lost 7; bases outside the gene matches: 8. Germline values: CDR1 ENHRY, CDR2 SYGVKD. Data came from immunoSEQ multiplex PCR; TCRdb stores just in-frame clones and leaves some out. The sample includes about 160,000 clones, 86% of them seen just once. The rearrangement links TRBV10-3 to TRBJ1-2; TRBD1 matches at 9 bases. Sequenced: PBMCs. This clonotype was sampled from a woman younger than 30 in good health and CMV-seronegative. DNA for the CDR3: TGTGCCATCAGTTCCGGACAGGGACAGGGTGGCTACACCTTC. The encoded protein is CAISSGQGQGGYTF.